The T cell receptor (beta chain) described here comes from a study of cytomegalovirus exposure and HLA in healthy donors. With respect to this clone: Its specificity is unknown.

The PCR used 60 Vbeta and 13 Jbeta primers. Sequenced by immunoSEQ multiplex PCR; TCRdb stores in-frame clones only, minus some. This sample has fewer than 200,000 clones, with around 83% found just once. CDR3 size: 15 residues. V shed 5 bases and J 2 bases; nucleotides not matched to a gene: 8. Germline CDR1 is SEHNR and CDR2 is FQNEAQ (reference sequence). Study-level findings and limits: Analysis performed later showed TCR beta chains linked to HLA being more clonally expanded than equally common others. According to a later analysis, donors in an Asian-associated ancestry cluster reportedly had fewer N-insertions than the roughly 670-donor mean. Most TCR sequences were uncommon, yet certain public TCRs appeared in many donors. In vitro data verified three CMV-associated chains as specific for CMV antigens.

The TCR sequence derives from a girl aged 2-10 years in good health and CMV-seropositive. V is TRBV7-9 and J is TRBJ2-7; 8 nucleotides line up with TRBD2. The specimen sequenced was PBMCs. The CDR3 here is CASSPRAGGPYEQYF. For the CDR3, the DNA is TGTGCCAGCAGCCCTCGGGCGGGAGGCCCCTACGAGCAGTACTTC.